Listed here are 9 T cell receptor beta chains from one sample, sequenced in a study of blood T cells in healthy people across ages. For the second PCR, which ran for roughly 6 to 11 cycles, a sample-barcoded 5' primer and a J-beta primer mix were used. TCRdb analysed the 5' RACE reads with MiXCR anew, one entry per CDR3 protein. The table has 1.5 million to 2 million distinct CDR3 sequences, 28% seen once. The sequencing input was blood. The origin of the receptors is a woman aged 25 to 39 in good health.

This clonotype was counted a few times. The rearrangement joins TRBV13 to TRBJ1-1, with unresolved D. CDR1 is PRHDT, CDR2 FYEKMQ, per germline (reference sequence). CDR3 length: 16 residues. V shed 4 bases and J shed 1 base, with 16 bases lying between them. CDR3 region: CASSSLPTVSNTEAFF. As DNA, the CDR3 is TGTGCCAGCAGCTCCCTCCCAACTGTCTCGAACACTGAAGCTTTCTTT.

In nucleotides, the CDR3 is TGTGCCAGGGGTACAATTACCGGGGAGCTGTTTTTT. This encodes CARGTITGELFF. V usage is TRBV12-3 or TRBV12-4 and J usage is TRBJ2-2; the D is unclear. This CDR3 has 12 amino acids. V was pared by 9 bases and J by 5 bases, with 10 bases between.

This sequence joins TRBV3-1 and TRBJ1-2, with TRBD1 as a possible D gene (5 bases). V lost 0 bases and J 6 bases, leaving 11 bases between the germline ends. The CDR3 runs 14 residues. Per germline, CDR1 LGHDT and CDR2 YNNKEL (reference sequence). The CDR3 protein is CASSQDRGGNGYTF. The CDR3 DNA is TGTGCCAGCAGCCAAGATAGGGGAGGGAATGGCTACACCTTC.

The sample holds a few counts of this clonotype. The CDR3 spells CASSQALGTSGQETQYF. The CDR3 DNA is TGTGCCAGCAGCCAAGCCCTAGGGACTAGCGGGCAAGAGACCCAGTACTTC. This chain links TRBV4-2 with TRBJ2-5, with 12 bases aligning to TRBD2. CDR1 is LGHNA and CDR2 is YNFKEQ in the germline V gene. The CDR3 is 17 amino acids. Trimming cost V 1 base and J 2 bases; bases outside gene matches: 5.

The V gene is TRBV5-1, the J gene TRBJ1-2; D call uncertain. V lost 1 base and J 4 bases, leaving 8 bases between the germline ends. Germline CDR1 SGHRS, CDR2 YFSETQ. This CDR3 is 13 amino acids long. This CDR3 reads CASSLSPTYGYTF. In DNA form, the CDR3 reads TGCGCCAGCAGCTTGTCGCCTACCTATGGCTACACCTTC.

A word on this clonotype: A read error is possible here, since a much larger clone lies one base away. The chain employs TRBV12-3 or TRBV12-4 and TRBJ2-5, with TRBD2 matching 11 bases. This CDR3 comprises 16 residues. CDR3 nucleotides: TGTGCCAGCAGTTTGTGGCTAGCGGGAGGACAAGATACCCAGTACTTC. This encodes CASSLWLAGGQDTQYF.

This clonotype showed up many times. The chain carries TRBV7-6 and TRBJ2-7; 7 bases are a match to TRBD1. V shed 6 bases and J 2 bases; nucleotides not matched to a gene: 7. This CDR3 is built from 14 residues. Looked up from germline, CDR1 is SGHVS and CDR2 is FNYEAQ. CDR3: CASSPTGDTYEQYF. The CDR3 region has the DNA TGTGCCAGCAGTCCTACAGGGGATACCTACGAGCAGTACTTC.

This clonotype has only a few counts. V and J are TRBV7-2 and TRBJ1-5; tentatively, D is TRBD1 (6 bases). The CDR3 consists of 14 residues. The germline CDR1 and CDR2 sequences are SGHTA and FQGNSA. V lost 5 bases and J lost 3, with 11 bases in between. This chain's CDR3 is CASSIDRFNQPQHF. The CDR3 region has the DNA TGTGCCAGCAGCATTGACAGGTTCAATCAGCCCCAGCATTTT.

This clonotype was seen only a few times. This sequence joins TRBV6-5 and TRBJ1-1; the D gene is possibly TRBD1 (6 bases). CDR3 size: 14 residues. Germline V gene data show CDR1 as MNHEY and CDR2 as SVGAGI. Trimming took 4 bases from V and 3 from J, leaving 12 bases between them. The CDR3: CASSSRGGDTEAFF. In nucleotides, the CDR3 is TGTGCCAGCAGTTCCCGAGGGGGGGACACTGAAGCTTTCTTT.